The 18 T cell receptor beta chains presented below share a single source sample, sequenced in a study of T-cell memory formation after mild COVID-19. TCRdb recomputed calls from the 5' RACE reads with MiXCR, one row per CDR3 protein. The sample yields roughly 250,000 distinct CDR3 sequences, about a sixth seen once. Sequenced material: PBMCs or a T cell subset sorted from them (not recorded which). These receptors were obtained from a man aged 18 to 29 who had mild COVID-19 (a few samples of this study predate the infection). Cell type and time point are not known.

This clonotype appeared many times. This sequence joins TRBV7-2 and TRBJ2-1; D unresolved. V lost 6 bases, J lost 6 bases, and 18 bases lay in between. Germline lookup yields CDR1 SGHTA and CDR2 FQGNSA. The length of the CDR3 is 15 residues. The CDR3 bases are TGTGCCAGCAGACCGGCCCTAAGTGGAATCAATGAGCAGTTCTTC. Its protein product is CASRPALSGINEQFF.

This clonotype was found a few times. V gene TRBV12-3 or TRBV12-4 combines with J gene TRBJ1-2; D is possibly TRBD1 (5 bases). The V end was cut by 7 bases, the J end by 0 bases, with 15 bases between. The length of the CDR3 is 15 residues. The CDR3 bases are TGTGCCAGCACTTCCCCAGGGTGGACTAACTATGGCTACACCTTC. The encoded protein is CASTSPGWTNYGYTF.

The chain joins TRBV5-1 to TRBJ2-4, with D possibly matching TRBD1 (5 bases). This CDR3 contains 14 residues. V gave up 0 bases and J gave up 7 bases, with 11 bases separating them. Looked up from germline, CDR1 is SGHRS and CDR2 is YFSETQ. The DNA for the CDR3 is TGCGCCAGCAGCTTGGATGGGGCTAACAACATTCAGTACTTC. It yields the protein CASSLDGANNIQYF.

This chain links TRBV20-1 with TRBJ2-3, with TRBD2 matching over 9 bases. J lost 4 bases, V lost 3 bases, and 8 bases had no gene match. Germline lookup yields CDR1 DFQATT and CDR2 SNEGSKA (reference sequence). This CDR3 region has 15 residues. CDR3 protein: CSARDGGGVSDTQYF. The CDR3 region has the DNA TGCAGTGCTAGGGATGGCGGGGGGGTTTCAGATACGCAGTATTTT.

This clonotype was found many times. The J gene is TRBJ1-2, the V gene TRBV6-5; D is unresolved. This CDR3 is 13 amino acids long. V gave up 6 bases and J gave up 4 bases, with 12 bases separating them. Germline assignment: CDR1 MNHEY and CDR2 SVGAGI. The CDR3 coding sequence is TGTGCCAGCAGGGGCCAGTACCTCTATGGCTACACCTTC. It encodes CASRGQYLYGYTF.

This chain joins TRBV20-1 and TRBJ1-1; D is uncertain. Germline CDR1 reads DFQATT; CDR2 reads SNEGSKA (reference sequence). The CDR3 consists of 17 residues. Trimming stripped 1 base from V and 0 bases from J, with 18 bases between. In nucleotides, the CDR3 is TGCAGTGCTAGAGGGGGTTTCTACGAATCCATGAACACTGAAGCTTTCTTT. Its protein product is CSARGGFYESMNTEAFF.

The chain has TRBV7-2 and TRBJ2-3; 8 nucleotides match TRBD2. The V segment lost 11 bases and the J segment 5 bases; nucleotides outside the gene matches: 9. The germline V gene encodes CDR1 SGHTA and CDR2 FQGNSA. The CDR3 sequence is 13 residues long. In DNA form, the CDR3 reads TGTGCCGGGACGGGGGGGCAGGGAGATACGCAGTATTTT. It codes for CAGTGGQGDTQYF.

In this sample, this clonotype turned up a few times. The CDR3 DNA reads as TGTGCCAGCAGCGTTAGGGCAGGGGACAGTTTATTGGGAGTTTACGAGCAGTACGTC. Translating gives CASSVRAGDSLLGVYEQYV. This rearrangement joins TRBV7-4 to TRBJ2-7; 7 nucleotides agree with TRBD1. V was pared by 5 bases and J by 4 bases, with 23 bases of the junction left unmatched. The CDR3 has 19 residues. CDR1 and CDR2 (germline): SGHVT, SQSDAQ.

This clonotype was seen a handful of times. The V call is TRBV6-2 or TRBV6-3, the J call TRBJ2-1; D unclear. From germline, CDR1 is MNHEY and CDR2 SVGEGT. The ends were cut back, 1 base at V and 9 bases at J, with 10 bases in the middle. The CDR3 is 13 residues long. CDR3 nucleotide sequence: TGTGCCAGCAGTTACTTCTTAGTCGGTGAGCAGTTCTTC. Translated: CASSYFLVGEQFF.

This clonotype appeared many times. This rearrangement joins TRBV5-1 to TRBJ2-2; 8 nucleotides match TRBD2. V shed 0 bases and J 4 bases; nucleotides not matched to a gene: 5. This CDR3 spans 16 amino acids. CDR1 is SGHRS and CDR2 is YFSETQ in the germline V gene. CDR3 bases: TGCGCCAGCAGCTTGGGGACTAGCATGTTCACCGGGGAGCTGTTTTTT. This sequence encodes CASSLGTSMFTGELFF.

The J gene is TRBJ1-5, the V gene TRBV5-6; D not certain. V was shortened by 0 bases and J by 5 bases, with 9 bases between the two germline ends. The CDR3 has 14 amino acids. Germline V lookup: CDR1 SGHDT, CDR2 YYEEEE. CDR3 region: CASSLAEGHQPQHF. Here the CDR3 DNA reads TGTGCCAGCAGCTTGGCGGAGGGTCATCAGCCCCAGCATTTT.

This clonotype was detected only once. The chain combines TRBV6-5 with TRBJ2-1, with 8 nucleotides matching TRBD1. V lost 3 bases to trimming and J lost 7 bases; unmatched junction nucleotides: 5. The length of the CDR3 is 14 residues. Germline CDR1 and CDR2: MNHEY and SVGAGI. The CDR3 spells CASSYYRGLNEQFF. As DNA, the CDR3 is TGTGCCAGCAGTTATTACAGGGGGTTAAATGAGCAGTTCTTC.

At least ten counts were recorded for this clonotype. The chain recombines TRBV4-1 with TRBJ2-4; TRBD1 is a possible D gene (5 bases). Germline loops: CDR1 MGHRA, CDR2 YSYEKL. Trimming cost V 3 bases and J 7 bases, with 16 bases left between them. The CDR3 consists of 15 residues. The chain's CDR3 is CASSHPTAKGNIQYF. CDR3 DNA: TGCGCCAGCAGCCACCCGACAGCTAAGGGGAACATTCAGTACTTC.

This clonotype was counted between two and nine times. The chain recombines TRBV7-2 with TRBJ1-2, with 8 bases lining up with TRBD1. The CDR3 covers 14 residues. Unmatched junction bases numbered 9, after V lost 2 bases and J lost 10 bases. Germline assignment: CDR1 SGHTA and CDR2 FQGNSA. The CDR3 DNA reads TGTGCCAGCAGCTTAAGCCCGGGACAGGTAGCCTACACCTTC. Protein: CASSLSPGQVAYTF. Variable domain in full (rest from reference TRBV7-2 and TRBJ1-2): GAGVSQSPSNKVTEKGKDVELRCDPISGHTALYWYRQSLGQGLEFLIYFQGNSAPDKSGLPSDRFSAERTGGSVSTLTIQRTQQEDSAVYLCASSLSPGQVAYTFGSGTRLTVV.

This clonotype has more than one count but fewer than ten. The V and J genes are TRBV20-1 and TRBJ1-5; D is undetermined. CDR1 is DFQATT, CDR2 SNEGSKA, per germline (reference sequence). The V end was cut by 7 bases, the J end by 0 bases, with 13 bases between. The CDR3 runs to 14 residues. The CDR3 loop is CSVVAYPSNQPQHF. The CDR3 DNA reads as TGCAGTGTAGTAGCTTACCCTAGCAATCAGCCCCAGCATTTT.

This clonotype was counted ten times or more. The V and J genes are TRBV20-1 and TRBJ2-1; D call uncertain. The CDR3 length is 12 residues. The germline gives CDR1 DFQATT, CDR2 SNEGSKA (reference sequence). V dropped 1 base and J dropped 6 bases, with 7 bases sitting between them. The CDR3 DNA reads TGCAGTGCTAGAGGGTGGGGCAATGAGCAGTTCTTC. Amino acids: CSARGWGNEQFF.

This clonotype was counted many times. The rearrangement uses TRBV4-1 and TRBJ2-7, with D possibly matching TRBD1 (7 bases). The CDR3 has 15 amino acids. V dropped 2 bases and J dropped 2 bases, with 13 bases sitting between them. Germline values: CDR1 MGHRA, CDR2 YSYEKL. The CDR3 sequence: CASSQRQGGPYEQYF. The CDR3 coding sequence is TGCGCCAGCAGCCAACGCCAGGGGGGACCCTACGAGCAGTACTTC.

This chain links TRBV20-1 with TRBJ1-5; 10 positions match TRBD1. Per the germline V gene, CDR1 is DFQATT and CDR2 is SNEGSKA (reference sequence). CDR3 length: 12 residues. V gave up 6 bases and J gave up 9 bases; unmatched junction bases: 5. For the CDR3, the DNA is TGCAGTGCGGGACAGGGGAGGGGGCCCCAGCATTTT. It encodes CSAGQGRGPQHF.